This TCR beta chain was sequenced for a study of T-cell reconstitution after alpha-beta-depleted transplantation in children. At least ten counts were recorded for this clonotype. Trimming pared 3 bases from V and 0 bases from J, leaving 11 bases between. Germline V CDR1 and CDR2: LGHDT, YNNKEL (reference sequence). This CDR3 is 15 amino acids long. Unique molecular identifiers were incorporated during preparation of the TCRbeta library. TCRdb re-called the PCR reads with MiXCR, one entry per CDR3 protein. The table shows roughly 350,000 distinct CDR3 sequences, with 10% to 13% occurring only once. The receptor's source is a human donor who donated a stem cell graft to a child with acute lymphoblastic leukemia. The sample consisted of PBMCs from the stem cell graft donor, taken from the stem cell graft. J is TRBJ1-2 and V is TRBV3-1; D unclear. DNA of the CDR3: TGTGCCAGCAGCCAGGCGGATTACACTAACTATGGCTACACCTTC. The encoded protein is CASSQADYTNYGYTF.